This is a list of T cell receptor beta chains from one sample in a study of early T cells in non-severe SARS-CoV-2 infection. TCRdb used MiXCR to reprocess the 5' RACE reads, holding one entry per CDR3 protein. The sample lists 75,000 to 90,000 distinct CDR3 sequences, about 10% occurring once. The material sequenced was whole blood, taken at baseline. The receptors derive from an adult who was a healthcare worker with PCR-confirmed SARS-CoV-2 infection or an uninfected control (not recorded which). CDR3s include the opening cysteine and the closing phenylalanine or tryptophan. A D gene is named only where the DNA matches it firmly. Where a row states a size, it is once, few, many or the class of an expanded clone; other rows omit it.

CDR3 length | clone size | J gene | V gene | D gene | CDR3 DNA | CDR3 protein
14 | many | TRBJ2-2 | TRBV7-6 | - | TGTGCCAGCAGGACGGCGGGCAGGACCGGGGAGCTGTTTTTT | CASRTAGRTGELFF
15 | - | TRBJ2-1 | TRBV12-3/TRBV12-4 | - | TGTGCCAGCAGCTTCTCCGGGACCTCCAACGGGGAGCAGTTCTTC | CASSFSGTSNGEQFF
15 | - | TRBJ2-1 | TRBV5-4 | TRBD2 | TGTGCCAGCAGCCCGGGGGGGAGCTCCTACAATGAGCAGTTCTTC | CASSPGGSSYNEQFF
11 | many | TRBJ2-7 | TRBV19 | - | TGTGCCAGTAGTCTTGGACTCGAGCAGTACTTC | CASSLGLEQYF
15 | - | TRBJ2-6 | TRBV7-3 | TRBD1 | TGTGCCAGCAGCGGACAGGGCTCTGGGGCCAACGTCCTGACTTTC | CASSGQGSGANVLTF
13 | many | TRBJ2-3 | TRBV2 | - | TGTGCCAGCGTCCCAGGGACGGTTGATACGCAGTATTTT | CASVPGTVDTQYF
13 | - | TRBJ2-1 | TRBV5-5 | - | TGTGCCAGCAGCGGTGGACTAAACAATGAGCAGTTCTTC | CASSGGLNNEQFF
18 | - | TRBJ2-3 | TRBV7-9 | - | TGTGCCAGCAGCTTAGCGGGAGGCCCAATTTATAGCACAGATACGCAGTATTTT | CASSLAGGPIYSTDTQYF
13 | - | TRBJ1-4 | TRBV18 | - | TGTGCCAGCTCACAGGGCTATAATGAAAAACTGTTTTTT | CASSQGYNEKLFF
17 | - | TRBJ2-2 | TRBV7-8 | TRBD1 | TGTGCCAGCAGCCTTCACTGGACAGGTCGATATCCCGGGGAGCTGTTTTTT | CASSLHWTGRYPGELFF
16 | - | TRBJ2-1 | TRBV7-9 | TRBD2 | TGTGCCAGCAGCTTAGAGGAGGGAGGGCGCTACAATGAGCAGTTCTTC | CASSLEEGGRYNEQFF
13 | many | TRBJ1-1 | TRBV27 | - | TGTGCCAGCAGCCATGCTTGGGACACTGAAGCTTTCTTT | CASSHAWDTEAFF
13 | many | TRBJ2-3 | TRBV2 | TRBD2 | TGTGCCAGCAGTGGACTAGCAGGGGATACGCAGTATTTT | CASSGLAGDTQYF
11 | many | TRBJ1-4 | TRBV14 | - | TGTGCCATCCTCGGGACGAGGGGACTGTTTTTT | CAILGTRGLFF
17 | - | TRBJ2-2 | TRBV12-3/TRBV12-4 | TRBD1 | TGTGCCAGCAGTTCCCGGGACAGGACAATCCGTAGCGGGGAGCTGTTTTTT | CASSSRDRTIRSGELFF
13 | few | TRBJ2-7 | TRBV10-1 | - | TGCGCCAGCCCTCAAGGTGCGGGATACGAGCAGTACTTC | CASPQGAGYEQYF
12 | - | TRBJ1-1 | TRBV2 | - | TGTGCCAGCAGTGCGGGGGTCACTGAAGCTTTCTTT | CASSAGVTEAFF
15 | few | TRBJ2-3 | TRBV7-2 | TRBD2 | TGTGCCAGCAGCTTTAAACTAGCGGGCACAGATACGCAGTATTTT | CASSFKLAGTDTQYF
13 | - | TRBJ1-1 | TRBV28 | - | TGTGCCAGCAGCCTGGGGAGAGGCACTGAAGCTTTCTTT | CASSLGRGTEAFF
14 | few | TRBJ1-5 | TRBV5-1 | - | TGCGCCAGCAGGGAGGACAGCAGCAATCAGCCCCAGCATTTT | CASREDSSNQPQHF
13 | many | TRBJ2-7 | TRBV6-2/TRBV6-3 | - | TGTGCCAGCAGTTACCGCGCAGGGGAGCAGCAGTACTTC | CASSYRAGEQQYF
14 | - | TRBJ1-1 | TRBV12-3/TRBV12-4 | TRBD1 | TGTGCCAGCAGCCTGGGACAGGCGAACACTGAAGCTTTCTTT | CASSLGQANTEAFF
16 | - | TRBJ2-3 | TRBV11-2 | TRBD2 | TGTGCCAGCAGCTTAGAGGGCGGGAGGGCAGCAGATACGCAGTATTTT | CASSLEGGRAADTQYF
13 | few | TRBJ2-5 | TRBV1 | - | TGCACCAGAAGCAGGAGGGAGCAAGAGACCCAGTACTTC | CTRSRREQETQYF
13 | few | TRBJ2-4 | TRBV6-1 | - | TGTGCCAGCAGGGAGACAGTTAAAAACATTCAGTACTTC | CASRETVKNIQYF
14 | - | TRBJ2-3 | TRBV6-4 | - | TGTGCCAGCAGTGACGGGACTAGCACAGATACGCAGTATTTT | CASSDGTSTDTQYF
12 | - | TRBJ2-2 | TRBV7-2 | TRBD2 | TGTGCCAGCAGCGGACTAGCTAGGGAGCTGTTTTTT | CASSGLARELFF
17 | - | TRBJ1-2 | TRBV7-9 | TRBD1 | TGTGCCAGCAGCATCCGGGACAGGGAGTCTTCAAGCTATGGCTACACCTTC | CASSIRDRESSSYGYTF
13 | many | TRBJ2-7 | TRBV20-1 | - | TGCAGTGCTGGTGGGGAACCCTCCTACGAGCAGTACTTC | CSAGGEPSYEQYF
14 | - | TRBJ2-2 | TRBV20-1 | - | TGCAGTGCTAGTAGCCGGGGAGTCGCCGGGGAGCTGTTTTTT | CSASSRGVAGELFF
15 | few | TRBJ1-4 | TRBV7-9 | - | TGTGCCAGCAGCTTCTCCAGGGGAACTAATGAAAAACTGTTTTTT | CASSFSRGTNEKLFF
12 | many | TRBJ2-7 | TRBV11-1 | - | TGTGCCACCCCAGACTACACCTACGAGCAGTACTTC | CATPDYTYEQYF
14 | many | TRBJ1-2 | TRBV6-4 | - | TGTGCCAGCAGTGACTCGCCGGTTTACTATGGCTACACCTTC | CASSDSPVYYGYTF
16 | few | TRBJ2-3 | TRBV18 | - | TGTGCCAGCTCCCCCCCGGGACAACTGCGGACCAATACGCAGTATTTT | CASSPPGQLRTNTQYF
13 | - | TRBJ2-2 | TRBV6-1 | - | TGTGCCAGCAGCCGGGCGGACACCGGGGAGCTGTTTTTT | CASSRADTGELFF
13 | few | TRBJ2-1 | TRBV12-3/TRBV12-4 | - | TGTGCCAGCCGAGGGGGGCCCTACAATGAGCAGTTCTTC | CASRGGPYNEQFF
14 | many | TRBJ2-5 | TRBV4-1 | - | TGCGCCAGCAGCCCCAATCAGGGAGTAGAGACCCAGTACTTC | CASSPNQGVETQYF
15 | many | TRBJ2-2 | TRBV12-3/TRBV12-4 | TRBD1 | TGTGCCAGCAGTAACGGGACAGCGAGCACCGGGGAGCTGTTTTTT | CASSNGTASTGELFF
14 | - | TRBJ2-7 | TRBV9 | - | TGTGCCAGCTCCCGGGGCGGAGGCCTCTACGAGCAGTACTTC | CASSRGGGLYEQYF